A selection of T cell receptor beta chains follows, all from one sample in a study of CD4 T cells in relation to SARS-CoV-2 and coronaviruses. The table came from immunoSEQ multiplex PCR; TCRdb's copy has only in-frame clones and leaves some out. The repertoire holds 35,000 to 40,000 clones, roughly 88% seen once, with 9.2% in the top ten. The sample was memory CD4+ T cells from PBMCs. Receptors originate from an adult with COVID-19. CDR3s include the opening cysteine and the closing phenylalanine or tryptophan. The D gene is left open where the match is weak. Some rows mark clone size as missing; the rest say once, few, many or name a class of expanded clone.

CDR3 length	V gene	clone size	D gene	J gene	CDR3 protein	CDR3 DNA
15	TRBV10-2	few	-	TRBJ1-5	CASSDPVPGNQPQHF	TGCGCCAGCAGTGATCCGGTCCCGGGCAATCAGCCCCAGCATTTT
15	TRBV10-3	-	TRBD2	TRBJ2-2	CAISRTSGEVGELFF	TGTGCCATCAGTCGGACTAGCGGGGAAGTCGGGGAGCTGTTTTTT
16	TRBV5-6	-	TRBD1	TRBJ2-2	CASSLSGTATTGELFF	TGTGCCAGCAGCTTGAGTGGGACAGCTACAACCGGGGAGCTGTTTTTT
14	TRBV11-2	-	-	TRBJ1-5	CASSSGGGGQPQHF	TGTGCCAGCAGCTCAGGAGGGGGAGGGCAGCCCCAGCATTTT
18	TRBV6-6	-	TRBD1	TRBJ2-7	CASSQTVSSGQGAYEQYF	TGTGCCAGCAGTCAGACCGTTTCTTCCGGACAGGGGGCCTACGAGCAGTACTTC
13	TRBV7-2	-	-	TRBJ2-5	CASSPRRGQTQYF	TGTGCCAGCAGCCCGAGGCGGGGGCAGACCCAGTACTTC
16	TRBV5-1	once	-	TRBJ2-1	CASSPWDGSSYNEQFF	TGCGCCAGCAGCCCGTGGGACGGAAGCTCCTACAATGAGCAGTTCTTC
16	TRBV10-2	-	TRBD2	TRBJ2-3	CASRSRDSGGADTQYF	TGCGCCAGCAGGAGTCGGGATAGCGGGGGGGCAGATACGCAGTATTTT
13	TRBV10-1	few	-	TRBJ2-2	CASSERASGELFF	TGCGCCAGCAGTGAACGAGCCTCCGGGGAGCTGTTTTTT
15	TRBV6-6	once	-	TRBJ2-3	CASSYGTSRTDTQYF	TGTGCCAGCAGTTACGGGACTTCTCGCACAGATACGCAGTATTTT
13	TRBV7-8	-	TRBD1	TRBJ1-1	CASSPLTGGRAFF	TGTGCCAGCAGCCCCCTGACAGGGGGCCGGGCTTTCTTT
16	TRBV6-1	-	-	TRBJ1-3	CASSEARAAAGNTIYF	TGTGCCAGCAGTGAAGCCCGGGCGGCTGCTGGAAACACCATATATTTT
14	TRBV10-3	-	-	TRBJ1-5	CAISDGTRNQPQHF	TGTGCCATCAGTGACGGGACACGCAATCAGCCCCAGCATTTT
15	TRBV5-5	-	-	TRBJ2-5	CASSLSGTPQYAQYF	TGTGCCAGCAGCCTCTCCGGGACACCCCAATACGCCCAGTACTTC